This record looks at one T cell receptor (beta chain) sequence and its context. Its cognate antigen has yet to be identified. No qualities accompany the bases; no much larger clone lies one base away. V lost 3 bases and J lost 5 bases; the stretch between them is 11 bases long. From the germline V gene (reference sequence), CDR1 is LNHDA and CDR2 is SQIVND. From its cysteine to its phenylalanine, the CDR3 spans 14 amino acids. Of the read, only the CDR3 DNA is kept; its 42 bases are in frame from base 1. The entry originates in a study of blood T cell repertoires in COVID-19 (dated by TCRdb to about 2020). Background on the whole study: Collaborator samples came from the United States, Italy and Spain and covered acute and convalescent phases of COVID-19. HLA class I and class II types, where available, came from metadata supplied by the sample provider rather than from assay-based typing. The samples were drawn from the first 160 participants of the ongoing ImmuneRACE study and from 1,254 subjects provided by 6 global collaborators. Nearly every sample came with metadata listing a de-identified subject ID, COVID-19 status, age in years and sex. Subjects who had been exposed to COVID-19, were actively infected with it, or had recovered from it provided the deeply sampled blood TCRbeta repertoires that made up the dataset. The repertoires were made available in a free public database intended to serve as a resource for research on the immune response to SARS-CoV-2. The prospective study material was composed of cDNA or gDNA derived from T cells, B-cell-depleted T cells, or PBMCs.

The paper as a whole reports these results and caveats: The amount of clinical and demographic metadata varied by source and participant and was provided uncurated.

Enrolling through a virtual design, the prospective study's participants ranged in age from roughly 18 to 95 years and lived across about two dozen United States geographic areas. Cohort assignment in the prospective study relied on participant-reported clinical history from a screening survey and a study questionnaire. For ImmuneRACE Cohort 3, a participant was defined as recovered based on two consecutive negative NP/OP PCR tests, clearance by a healthcare professional, or resolution of symptoms. Mobile phlebotomists in the prospective study collected whole blood, serum and a nasopharyngeal or oropharyngeal swab from every participant. Prospective study participants could optionally give additional blood draws and questionnaires over an approximately two-month period. Blood samples from the prospective study were shipped frozen or at room temperature prior to DNA extraction. TCRbeta CDR3 regions were amplified from genomic DNA by means of the immunoSEQ Assay, a bias-controlled multiplex PCR. The authors' pipeline ran thus. The number of nucleated cells in each sample was estimated from the amplification of reference gene primers within the assay. To quantify the absolute abundance of each unique TCRbeta CDR3 rearrangement, sequence reads were collapsed and filtered. For each sample, productive Simpson clonality was calculated as the square root of Simpson's diversity index across productive rearrangements. TCRdb stores this immuneACCESS table with in-frame sequences only. Part of the clones is absent; in the studies checked, under half of the shortfall reflects unresolved V genes, and no reason is known for the rest. V and J calls and clone size are given by that table; D and trimming were obtained from the DNA. Here the sample has a few hundred thousand clones; about 89% occur a single time. The top ten clonotypes cover 9.5% of the sample.

The sequence derives from a woman aged 35 to 49 who had recovered from COVID-19. The V gene is TRBV19 and the J gene is TRBJ1-5, with TRBD1 tentatively as D gene (6 bases match). The specimen sequenced was PBMCs or T cells enriched from blood (not recorded which). Read as DNA, the sequence is TGTGCCAGTAGTATCTTACAGGGCCATCAGCCCCAGCATTTT. Translated, this gives CASSILQGHQPQHF.